This TCR beta chain was recorded in a study of naive and memory T cell subsets. In this sample, this clonotype turned up many times. Four subsets defined by CD45RA and CD27 were sorted after CD3, CD4, CD8 and live/dead staining. The ends were cut back, 3 bases at V and 0 bases at J, with 8 bases in the middle. This CDR3 comprises 14 residues. The germline gives CDR1 DFQATT, CDR2 SNEGSKA (reference sequence). An equimolar mix of two oligonucleotides served as the beta constant-region primer for TRBC1 and TRBC2. Ligated cDNA was amplified by four rounds of PCR with nested alpha and beta constant-region primers and SP2. Each CDR3 protein is one row after TCRdb ran MiXCR on the UMI-ligation and nested PCR reads. The sample shows about 85,000 distinct CDR3 sequences, around 13% of them seen only once.

Sequencing used central memory CD4+ T cells from blood. This TCR came from a human donor in good health. The rearrangement links TRBV20-1 to TRBJ1-4; no reliable D call. The DNA of the CDR3 is TGCAGTGCTAGGCCGACACCAACTAATGAAAAACTGTTTTTT. Translation gives CSARPTPTNEKLFF.